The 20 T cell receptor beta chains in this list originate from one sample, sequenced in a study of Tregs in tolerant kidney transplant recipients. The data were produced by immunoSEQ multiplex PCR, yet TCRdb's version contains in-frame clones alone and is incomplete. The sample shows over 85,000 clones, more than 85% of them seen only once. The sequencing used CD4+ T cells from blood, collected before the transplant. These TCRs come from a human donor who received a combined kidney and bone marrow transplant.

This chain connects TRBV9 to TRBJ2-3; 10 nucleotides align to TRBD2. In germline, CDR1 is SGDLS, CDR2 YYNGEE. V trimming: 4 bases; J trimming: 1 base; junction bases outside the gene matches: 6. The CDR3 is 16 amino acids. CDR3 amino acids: CASSPRLAGGTDTQYF. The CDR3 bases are TGTGCCAGCAGCCCCCGCCTAGCGGGGGGCACAGATACGCAGTATTTT. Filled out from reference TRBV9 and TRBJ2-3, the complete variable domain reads DSGVTQTPKHLITATGQRVTLRCSPRSGDLSVYWYQQSLDQGLQFLIQYYNGEERAKGNILERFSAQQFPDLHSELNLSSLELGDSALYFCASSPRLAGGTDTQYFGPGTRLTVL.

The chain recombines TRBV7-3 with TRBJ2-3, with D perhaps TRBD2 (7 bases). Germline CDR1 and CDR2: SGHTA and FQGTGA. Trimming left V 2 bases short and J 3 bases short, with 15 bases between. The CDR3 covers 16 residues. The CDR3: CASSLGPQGLTDTQYF. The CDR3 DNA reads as TGTGCCAGCAGCTTAGGGCCACAGGGACTAACAGATACGCAGTATTTT.

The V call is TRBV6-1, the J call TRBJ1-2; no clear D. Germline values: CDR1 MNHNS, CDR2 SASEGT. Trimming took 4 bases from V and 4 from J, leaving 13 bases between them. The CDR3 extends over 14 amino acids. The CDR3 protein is CASSGGFGSYGYTF. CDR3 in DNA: TGTGCCAGCAGTGGGGGATTTGGGAGCTATGGCTACACCTTC.

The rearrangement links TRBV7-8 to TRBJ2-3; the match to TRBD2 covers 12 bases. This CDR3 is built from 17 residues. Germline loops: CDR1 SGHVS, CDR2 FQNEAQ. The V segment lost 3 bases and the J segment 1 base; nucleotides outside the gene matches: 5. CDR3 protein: CASSFSSGGAGTDTQYF. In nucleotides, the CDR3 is TGTGCCAGCAGCTTTTCTAGCGGGGGGGCTGGCACAGATACGCAGTATTTT. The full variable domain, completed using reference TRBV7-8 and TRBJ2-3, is GAGVSQSPRYKVAKRGQDVALRCDPISGHVSLFWYQQALGQGPEFLTYFQNEAQLDKSGLPSDRFFAERPEGSVSTLKIQRTQQEDSAVYLCASSFSSGGAGTDTQYFGPGTRLTVL.

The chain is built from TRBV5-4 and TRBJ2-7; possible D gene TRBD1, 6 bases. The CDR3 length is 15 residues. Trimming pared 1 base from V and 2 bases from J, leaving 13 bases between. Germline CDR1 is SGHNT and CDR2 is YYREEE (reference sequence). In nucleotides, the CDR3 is TGTGCCAGCAGCTTGAAGGCGACAGGTACCTACGAGCAGTACTTC. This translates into CASSLKATGTYEQYF.

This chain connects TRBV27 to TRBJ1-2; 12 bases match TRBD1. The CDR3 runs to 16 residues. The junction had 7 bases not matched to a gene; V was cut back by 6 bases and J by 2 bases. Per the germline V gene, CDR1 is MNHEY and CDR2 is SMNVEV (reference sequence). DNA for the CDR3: TGTGCCAGCAGACCTATGGGACAGGGGGCGAACTATGGCTACACCTTC. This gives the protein CASRPMGQGANYGYTF.

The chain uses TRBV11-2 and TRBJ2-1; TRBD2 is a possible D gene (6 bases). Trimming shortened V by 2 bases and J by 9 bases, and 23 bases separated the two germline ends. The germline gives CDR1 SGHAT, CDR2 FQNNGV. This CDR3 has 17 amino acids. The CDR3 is CASSLSGWSGGEGEQFF. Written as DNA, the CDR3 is TGTGCCAGCAGCTTAAGTGGGTGGTCCGGGGGTGAGGGTGAGCAGTTCTTC. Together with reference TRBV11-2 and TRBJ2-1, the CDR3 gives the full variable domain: EAGVAQSPRYKIIEKRQSVAFWCNPISGHATLYWYQQILGQGPKLLIQFQNNGVVDDSQLPKDRFSAERLKGVDSTLKIQPAKLEDSAVYLCASSLSGWSGGEGEQFFGPGTRLTVL.

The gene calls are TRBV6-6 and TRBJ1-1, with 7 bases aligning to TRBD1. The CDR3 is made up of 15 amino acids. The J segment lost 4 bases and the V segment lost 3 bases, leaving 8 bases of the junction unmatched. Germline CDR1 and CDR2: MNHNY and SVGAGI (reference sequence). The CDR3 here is CASSYSRGRGTEAFF. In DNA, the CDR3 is TGTGCCAGCAGTTATTCCAGGGGGAGAGGCACTGAAGCTTTCTTT.

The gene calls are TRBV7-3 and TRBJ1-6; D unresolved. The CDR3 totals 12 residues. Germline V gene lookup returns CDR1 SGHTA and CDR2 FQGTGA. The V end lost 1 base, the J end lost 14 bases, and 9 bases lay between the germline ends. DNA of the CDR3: TGTGCCAGCAGCTTAAAGATCCAGTCCCTCCACTTT. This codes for CASSLKIQSLHF.

CDR3 bases: TGTGCCAGCAGCTTATGGACTAGCGACCAAGAGACCCAGTACTTC. It specifies CASSLWTSDQETQYF. The chain recombines TRBV11-3 with TRBJ2-5; 9 bases are shared with TRBD2. Germline V gene lookup returns CDR1 SGHNT and CDR2 YENEEA. The CDR3 loop spans 15 amino acids. The trim removed 2 bases at V and 0 bases at J, leaving 1 base unmatched.

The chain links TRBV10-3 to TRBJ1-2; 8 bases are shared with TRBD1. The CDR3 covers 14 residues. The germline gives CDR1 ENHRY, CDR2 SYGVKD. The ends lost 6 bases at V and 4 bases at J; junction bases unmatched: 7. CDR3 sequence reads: CAISRQGSSYGYTF. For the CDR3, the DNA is TGTGCCATCAGCCGACAGGGGTCAAGCTATGGCTACACCTTC.

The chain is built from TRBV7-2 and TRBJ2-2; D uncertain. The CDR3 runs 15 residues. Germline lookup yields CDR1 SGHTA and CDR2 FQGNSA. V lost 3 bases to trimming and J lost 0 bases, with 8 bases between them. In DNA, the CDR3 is TGTGCCAGCAGCTTTTCTTTAGCGAACACCGGGGAGCTGTTTTTT. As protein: CASSFSLANTGELFF.

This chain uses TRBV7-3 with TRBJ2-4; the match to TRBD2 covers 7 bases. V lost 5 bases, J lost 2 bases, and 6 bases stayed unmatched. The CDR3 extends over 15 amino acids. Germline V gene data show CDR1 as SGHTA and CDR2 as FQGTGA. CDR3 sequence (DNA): TGTGCCAGCAGCACTTTAGCGGGTACCAAAAACATTCAGTACTTC. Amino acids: CASSTLAGTKNIQYF.

The CDR3 sequence: CASSGQGLGTDTQYF. CDR3 sequence (DNA): TGTGCCAGCAGCGGACAGGGGCTCGGCACAGATACGCAGTATTTT. The chain joins TRBV6-1 to TRBJ2-3; 9 bases align to TRBD1. The ends lost 6 bases at V and 1 base at J; junction bases unmatched: 5. Germline values: CDR1 MNHNS, CDR2 SASEGT. The CDR3 consists of 15 residues.

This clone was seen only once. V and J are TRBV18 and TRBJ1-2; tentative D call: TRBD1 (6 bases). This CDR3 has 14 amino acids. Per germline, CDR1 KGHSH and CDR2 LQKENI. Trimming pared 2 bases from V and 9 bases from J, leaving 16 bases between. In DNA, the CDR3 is TGTGCCAGCTCACCAGGGGGCGGGCTTATCAGCTACACCTTC. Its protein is CASSPGGGLISYTF. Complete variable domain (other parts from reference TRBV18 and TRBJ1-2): NAGVMQNPRHLVRRRGQEARLRCSPMKGHSHVYWYRQLPEEGLKFMVYLQKENIIDESGMPKERFSAEFPKEGPSILRIQQVVRGDSAAYFCASSPGGGLISYTFGSGTRLTVV.

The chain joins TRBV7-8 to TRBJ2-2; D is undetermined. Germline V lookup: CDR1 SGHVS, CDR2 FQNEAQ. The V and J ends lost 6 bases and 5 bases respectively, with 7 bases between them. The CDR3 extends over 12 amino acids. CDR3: CASSVYTGELFF. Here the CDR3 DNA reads TGTGCCAGCAGTGTTTATACCGGGGAGCTGTTTTTT.

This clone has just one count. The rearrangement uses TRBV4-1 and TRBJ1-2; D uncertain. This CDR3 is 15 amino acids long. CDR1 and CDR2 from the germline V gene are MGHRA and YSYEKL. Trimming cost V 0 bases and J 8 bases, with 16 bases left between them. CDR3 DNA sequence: TGCGCCAGCAGCCAAGATCGGGTTTTGGGTACAGGCTACACCTTC. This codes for CASSQDRVLGTGYTF.

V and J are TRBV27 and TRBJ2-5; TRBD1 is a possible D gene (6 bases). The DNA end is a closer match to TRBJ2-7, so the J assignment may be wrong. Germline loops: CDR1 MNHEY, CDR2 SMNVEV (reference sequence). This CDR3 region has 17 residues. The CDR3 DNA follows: TGTGCCAGCAGTTTATCGGCCAGGGGATCCCGTTCCTACGAGCAGTACTTC. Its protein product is CASSLSARGSRSYEQYF.

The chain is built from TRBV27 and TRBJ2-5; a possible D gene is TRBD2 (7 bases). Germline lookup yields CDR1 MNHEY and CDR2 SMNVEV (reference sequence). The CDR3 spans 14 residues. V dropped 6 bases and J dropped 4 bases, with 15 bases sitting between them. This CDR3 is CASSLGRGGETQYF. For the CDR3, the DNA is TGTGCCAGCAGCCTGGGGAGGGGGGGAGAGACCCAGTACTTC.

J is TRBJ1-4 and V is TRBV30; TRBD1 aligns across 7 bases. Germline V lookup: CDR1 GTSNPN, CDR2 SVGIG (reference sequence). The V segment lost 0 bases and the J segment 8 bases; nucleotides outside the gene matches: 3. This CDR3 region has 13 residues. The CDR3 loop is CAWSVRQGEKLFF. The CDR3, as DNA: TGTGCCTGGAGTGTCCGACAGGGAGAAAAACTGTTTTTT.